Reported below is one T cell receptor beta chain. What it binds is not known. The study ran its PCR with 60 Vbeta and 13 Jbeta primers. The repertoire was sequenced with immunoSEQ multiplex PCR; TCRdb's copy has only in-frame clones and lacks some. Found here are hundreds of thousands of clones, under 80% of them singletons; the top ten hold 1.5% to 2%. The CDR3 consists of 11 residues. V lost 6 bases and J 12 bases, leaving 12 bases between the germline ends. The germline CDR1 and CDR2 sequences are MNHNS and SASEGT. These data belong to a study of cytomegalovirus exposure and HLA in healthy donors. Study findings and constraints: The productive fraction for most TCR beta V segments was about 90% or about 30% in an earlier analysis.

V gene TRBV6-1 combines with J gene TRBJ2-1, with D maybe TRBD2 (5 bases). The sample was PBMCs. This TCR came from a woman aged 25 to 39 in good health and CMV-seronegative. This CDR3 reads CASRTGIRQFF. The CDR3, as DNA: TGTGCCAGCAGGACGGGGATAAGGCAGTTCTTC.